The T cell receptor beta chain described here comes from a study of OX40 agonist ivuxolimab in advanced cancers. Study findings and constraints: There was clonal expansion of CD4+ and CD8+ blood T cells by week 6 at 0.1 to 3.0 mg/kg.

Concerning this clone: The antigen remains unidentified.

Trimming removed 1 base at V and 2 bases at J, with 4 bases between. The CDR3 covers 13 residues. Germline CDR1 SGHVS, CDR2 FQNEAQ. Method: immunoSEQ multiplex PCR; TCRdb's copy keeps in-frame clones and lacks some. The data show more than 55,000 clones, more than 80% seen once. The V and J genes are TRBV7-8 and TRBJ2-3; the D is unclear. The TCR comes from an adult with an advanced solid tumor such as melanoma, head and neck, liver or kidney cancer. The sample consisted of CD4+ or CD8+ T cells sorted from blood, taken in a trial of the OX40 agonist ivuxolimab. CDR3 nucleotide sequence: TGTGCCAGCAGCTTAGGGGTCACAGATACGCAGTATTTT. Its protein is CASSLGVTDTQYF.